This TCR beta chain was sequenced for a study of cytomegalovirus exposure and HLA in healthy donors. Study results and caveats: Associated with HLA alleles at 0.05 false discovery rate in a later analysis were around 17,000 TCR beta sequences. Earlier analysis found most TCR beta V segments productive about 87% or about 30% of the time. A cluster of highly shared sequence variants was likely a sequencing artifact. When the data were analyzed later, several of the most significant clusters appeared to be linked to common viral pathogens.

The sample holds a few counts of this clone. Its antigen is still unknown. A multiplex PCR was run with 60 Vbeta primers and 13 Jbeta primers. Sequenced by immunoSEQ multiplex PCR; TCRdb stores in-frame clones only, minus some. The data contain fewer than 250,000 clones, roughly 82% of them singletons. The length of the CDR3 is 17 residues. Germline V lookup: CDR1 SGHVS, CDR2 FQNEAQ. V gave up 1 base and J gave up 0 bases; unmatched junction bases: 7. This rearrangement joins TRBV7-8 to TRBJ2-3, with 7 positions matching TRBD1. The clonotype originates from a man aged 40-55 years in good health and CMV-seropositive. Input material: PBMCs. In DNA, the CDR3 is TGTGCCAGCAGCTTAGAGGGACAGTACTCTAGCACAGATACGCAGTATTTT. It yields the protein CASSLEGQYSSTDTQYF.